This entry lists 24 T cell receptor beta chains sequenced from one sample in a study of T cell repertoires in cytomegalovirus infection. No antigens are known for them. MiXCR, run by TCRdb on the reads, gives a single entry per CDR3 protein. The table shows roughly 700,000 distinct CDR3 sequences, with roughly 33% occurring only once. The specimen comprised cultured PBMCs, sampled from culture after CMV antigen stimulation. Every receptor here comes from a human donor in good health (CMV status not recorded). Some clones in this sample may be carry-over from other donors' samples.

CDR3 DNA: TGTGCCGTCAGGCTACAGGGGGCGCATGACACCGGGGAGCTGTTTTTT. Translation: CAVRLQGAHDTGELFF. This rearrangement joins TRBV11-2 to TRBJ2-2; TRBD1 matches at 9 bases. V was clipped by 11 bases and J by 3 bases; unmatched bases: 13. This CDR3 comprises 16 residues. Germline CDR1 SGHAT, CDR2 FQNNGV.

This clonotype has at least ten counts. The CDR3 spells CASSLLGGSYNSPLHF. The CDR3 DNA follows: TGTGCCAGCAGCTTACTAGGAGGCTCCTATAATTCACCCCTCCACTTT. The chain couples TRBV7-2 to TRBJ1-6; D remains ambiguous. In germline, CDR1 is SGHTA, CDR2 FQGNSA. The CDR3 contains 16 residues. The V gene lost 2 bases and the J gene lost 0 bases, with 8 bases spanning the gap.

This clonotype was seen more than once but under ten times. J is TRBJ2-3 and V is TRBV7-6, with D tentatively TRBD2 (5 bases). This CDR3 is built from 16 residues. With 4 bases removed from V and 6 bases from J, the gap between germline ends came to 20 bases. Looked up from germline, CDR1 is SGHVS and CDR2 is FNYEAQ. The CDR3 DNA follows: TGTGCCAGCAGCTCTTTTAGCGCCACGCACTCGGATACGCAGTATTTT. It specifies CASSSFSATHSDTQYF.

This clonotype appeared a few times. V and J are TRBV4-1 and TRBJ2-5, with 8 positions matching TRBD1. J gave up 5 bases and V 4 bases, and 6 bases lay outside the gene matches. The germline CDR1 and CDR2 sequences are MGHRA and YSYEKL. CDR3 length: 14 amino acids. The CDR3 DNA reads as TGCGCCAGCAGCCTTGGACAGGGTTCCGAGACCCAGTACTTC. It codes for CASSLGQGSETQYF.

V usage is TRBV19 and J usage is TRBJ1-5, with 7 bases fitting TRBD1. This CDR3 contains 14 residues. V lost 3 bases, J lost 7 bases, and 6 bases stayed unmatched. Germline loops: CDR1 LNHDA, CDR2 SQIVND (reference sequence). CDR3 region: CASSIASGGQPQHF. DNA of the CDR3: TGTGCCAGTAGTATTGCATCAGGGGGGCAGCCCCAGCATTTT.

The rearrangement joins TRBV7-9 to TRBJ1-2; D is undetermined. The germline V gene encodes CDR1 SEHNR and CDR2 FQNEAQ (reference sequence). The germline V and J ends were trimmed by 2 bases and 4 bases, with 14 bases remaining between them. The CDR3 runs to 15 residues. The CDR3 sequence: CASSLRQRGAYGYTF. CDR3 coding DNA: TGTGCCAGCAGCTTACGGCAGCGCGGCGCCTATGGCTACACCTTC.

The genes are TRBV6-2 or TRBV6-3 and TRBJ1-1, with a possible D match to TRBD1 (5 bases). Between the trimmed V and J ends, which lost 6 bases and 4 bases, there was a span of 15 bases. The CDR3 has 14 residues. The germline CDR1 and CDR2 sequences are MNHEY and SVGEGT. As DNA, the CDR3 is TGTGCCAGCAGAATGGGGGGACTAAGCACTGAAGCTTTCTTT. Encoded protein: CASRMGGLSTEAFF.

This clonotype was seen only once. The V call is TRBV2, the J call TRBJ2-3; 9 positions match TRBD1. V shed 6 bases and J 4 bases; nucleotides not matched to a gene: 5. This CDR3 has 14 amino acids. Germline-derived CDR1 and CDR2 are SNHLY and FYNNEI. CDR3 DNA sequence: TGTGCCAGCAGCCGGGACAGGGTATCAGATACGCAGTATTTT. Protein sequence: CASSRDRVSDTQYF.

V is TRBV9 and J is TRBJ2-7; D perhaps matches TRBD2 (5 bases). Germline CDR1 and CDR2: SGDLS and YYNGEE. The V end was cut by 3 bases, the J end by 3 bases, with 13 bases between. The CDR3 loop spans 14 amino acids. The CDR3 spells CASSAGVSGYEQYF. The CDR3, as DNA: TGTGCCAGCAGCGCCGGTGTGAGCGGCTACGAGCAGTACTTC.

This clonotype was found a few times. The chain links TRBV7-4 to TRBJ2-1; D is undetermined. The CDR3 runs 16 residues. The germline CDR1 and CDR2 sequences are SGHVT and SQSDAQ. Trimming shortened V by 5 bases and J by 4 bases, and 18 bases separated the two germline ends. The chain's CDR3 is CASSAEVDTRYNEQFF. The CDR3 DNA reads as TGTGCCAGCAGCGCCGAGGTCGATACTCGGTACAATGAGCAGTTCTTC.

This chain joins TRBV6-2 or TRBV6-3 and TRBJ2-7; a possible D gene is TRBD1 (6 bases). Germline loops: CDR1 MNHEY, CDR2 SVGEGT. The germline V and J ends were trimmed by 6 bases and 6 bases, with 15 bases remaining between them. The CDR3 consists of 13 residues. The CDR3 bases are TGTGCCAGCAGGAGAGGTACAGGGAGCGAGCAGTACTTC. Its protein is CASRRGTGSEQYF.

J is TRBJ2-1 and V is TRBV12-3 or TRBV12-4, with a possible D match to TRBD2 (6 bases). V lost 5 bases and J 7 bases, leaving 18 bases between the germline ends. The CDR3 totals 15 residues. The CDR3 spells CASSHRAGRRNEQFF. In DNA, the CDR3 is TGTGCCAGCAGTCATCGGGCGGGACGTAGGAATGAGCAGTTCTTC.

The chain couples TRBV12-3 or TRBV12-4 to TRBJ2-4; D is unresolved. The V gene lost 6 bases and the J gene lost 8 bases, with 14 bases spanning the gap. The CDR3 is 13 amino acids. This CDR3 reads CASSPSGTDIQYF. Here the CDR3 DNA reads TGTGCCAGCAGCCCATCCGGCACAGACATTCAGTACTTC.

Regarding this clonotype: Relative to the germline gene, one junction end is altered; a read error may explain this. The CDR3 protein is CASSLGQGAQYF. As DNA, the CDR3 is TGTGCCAGCAGCTTAGGACAGGGGGCGCAGTACTTC. The genes are TRBV12-3 or TRBV12-4 and TRBJ2-7, with TRBD1 identical over 11 bases. The CDR3 runs 12 residues.

V is TRBV20-1 and J is TRBJ2-1, with TRBD2 matching 8 bases. Losses at the gene ends were 3 bases for V and 1 base for J; bases not matched to a gene: 2. CDR1 is DFQATT, CDR2 SNEGSKA, per germline (reference sequence). The CDR3 runs 14 residues. CDR3 nucleotide sequence: TGCAGTGCTAGGCGGGGGGCGTCCTACAATGAGCAGTTCTTC. Translated: CSARRGASYNEQFF.

The genes are TRBV7-8 and TRBJ2-7; tentatively, D is TRBD1 (6 bases). This CDR3 spans 15 amino acids. Germline CDR1 SGHVS, CDR2 FQNEAQ. V was cut by 3 bases and J by 3 bases, with 15 bases left in between. CDR3: CASSFDRGSLYEQYF. The CDR3 coding sequence is TGTGCCAGCAGCTTTGATAGGGGGTCCCTCTACGAGCAGTACTTC.

V is TRBV5-4 and J is TRBJ2-3, with 13 bases matching TRBD2. V lost 4 bases and J lost 0; bases outside the gene matches: 5. This CDR3 spans 17 amino acids. From germline, CDR1 is SGHNT and CDR2 YYREEE (reference sequence). CDR3 in amino acids: CASSPGTSGTSTDTQYF. The CDR3 DNA reads TGTGCCAGCAGCCCCGGGACTAGCGGGACTAGCACAGATACGCAGTATTTT.

This clonotype was observed a handful of times. The V gene is TRBV7-2, the J gene TRBJ2-5; D not resolved. Between the trimmed V and J ends, which lost 5 bases and 5 bases, there was a span of 21 bases. The CDR3 sequence is 16 residues long. The germline V gene has CDR1 SGHTA and CDR2 FQGNSA. The CDR3 here is CASSRFTDLTRETQYF. Here the CDR3 DNA reads TGTGCCAGCAGCCGATTCACGGACCTAACAAGGGAGACCCAGTACTTC.

The gene calls are TRBV12-3 or TRBV12-4 and TRBJ2-5; D gene uncertain. The CDR3 is 12 amino acids. V was pared by 3 bases and J by 4 bases, with 6 bases between. Here the CDR3 reads CASSLETETQYF. CDR3 nucleotides: TGTGCCAGCAGTTTGGAGACAGAGACCCAGTACTTC.

V usage is TRBV12-3 or TRBV12-4 and J usage is TRBJ2-5; D gene uncertain. V was pared by 2 bases and J by 3 bases, with 7 bases between. The CDR3 has 13 amino acids. The CDR3: CASSLSLEETQYF. The CDR3 DNA follows: TGTGCCAGCAGTTTAAGCCTCGAAGAGACCCAGTACTTC.

V usage is TRBV20-1 and J usage is TRBJ2-1, with 13 bases lining up with TRBD2. The CDR3 contains 14 residues. Per the germline V gene, CDR1 is DFQATT and CDR2 is SNEGSKA (reference sequence). The CDR3 DNA reads as TGCAGAGTCCCCGGACTAGCGGGGGACAATGAGCAGTTCTTC. Encoded protein: CRVPGLAGDNEQFF.

This clonotype was detected a few times. The V gene is TRBV11-2, the J gene TRBJ1-4, with D perhaps matching TRBD1 (6 bases). Germline-derived CDR1 and CDR2 are SGHAT and FQNNGV. The CDR3 runs to 15 residues. The germline V and J ends were trimmed by 3 bases and 4 bases, with 12 bases remaining between them. CDR3 nucleotide sequence: TGTGCCAGCAGCTTTAACGGGGGCATTAATGAAAAACTGTTTTTT. Amino acids: CASSFNGGINEKLFF.

This clonotype was observed at least ten times. V usage is TRBV12-3 or TRBV12-4 and J usage is TRBJ2-3; 12 nucleotides line up with TRBD2. V dropped 6 bases and J dropped 4; count of bases not matched to a gene: 5. The length of the CDR3 is 15 residues. This CDR3 is CASSRTSGMADTQYF. As DNA, the CDR3 is TGTGCCAGCAGCCGGACTAGCGGGATGGCAGATACGCAGTATTTT.

This clonotype was counted ten times or more. The gene calls are TRBV7-2 and TRBJ2-7; TRBD2 might be the D (5 bases). The CDR3 length is 13 residues. V was shortened by 4 bases and J by 3 bases, with 10 bases between the two germline ends. The germline CDR1 and CDR2 sequences are SGHTA and FQGNSA. CDR3 nucleotides: TGTGCCAGCAGCTCTACGGGGATCTACGAGCAGTACTTC. It is translated as CASSSTGIYEQYF.